This T cell receptor beta chain was identified in a study of metastatic and nonmetastatic thyroid tumors (TCRdb year 2020). With respect to the entire study: For patients with malignant and with benign thyroid disease, the researchers compared repertoires between peripheral blood samples and tumor or nodule tissue samples. The research as a whole found: In both blood and tumor samples, malignant tumors were reported to have significantly higher TCR beta diversity than benign nodules.

Libraries came from PCR. Data came from an Illumina HiSeq 4000. The TCR beta-chain CDR3 region of each patient was profiled by high-throughput sequencing. The published analysis was carried out like this. A classifier to discriminate distant-metastatic papillary thyroid cancer patients was built from CDR3 differences across clinicopathological groups. Repertoire diversity was assessed with the Shannon index, and tumor-blood repertoire similarity with the Morisita-Horn index. TCRdb reprocessed the public reads (quality trimming at Q25 with fastp, clone calling with MiXCR) and kept in-frame beta chains. None of the V and J calls come from the authors' own analysis; TCRdb made them. The sample table holds about 20,000 clones, of which under 30% were seen once. 20% to 25% of the sample is held by the ten biggest clonotypes. Turning to this clone: Its antigen target is currently unknown. In this CDR3 the conserved last residue, phenylalanine or tryptophan, is missing, so a read error is likely.

No treatment had been received by any patient before thyroid surgery. Using T-cell receptor beta sequencing, the researchers looked back retrospectively at clinical samples from patients, gathered between about 2012 and 2018. Reading the germline V gene gives CDR1 KGHSH and CDR2 LQKENI. The V end gives up 3 bases and the J end 8 bases, leaving 1 base in the junction not matched to a gene. The CDR3 comprises 13 residues, both ends counted. Only CDR3 DNA is held: 39 bases, read in frame from base 1. The rearranged segments are TRBV18 and TRBJ1-5, and TRBD1 aligns with 10 junction nucleotides. The source is a male donor with papillary thyroid cancer or a benign thyroid nodule (not recorded which). Some clones in this sample may be carry-over from other donors' samples. Sequenced input: tumor tissue. The CDR3 in this case is CASSPGQGEPQHV. At the DNA level, the sequence is TGTGCCAGCTCACCCGGACAGGGGGAGCCCCAGCATGTT.